Listed here are 22 T cell receptor beta chains from one sample, sequenced in a study of blood T cell repertoires in COVID-19. Some clones are missing from TCRdb's copy, which holds only in-frame ones; the method was immunoSEQ multiplex PCR. The data contain about 81,000 clones, 70% to 90% of them singletons. Sequenced input: peripheral blood. The source of these receptors is a woman aged 80 or over with acute or convalescent COVID-19.

This sequence joins TRBV5-1 and TRBJ2-1, with 8 bases lining up with TRBD2. Germline trimming cut 0 bases from V and 2 bases from J; bases unmatched to any gene: 4. Germline V gives CDR1 SGHRS, CDR2 YFSETQ. The CDR3 contains 16 residues. This CDR3 is CASSLERTSPYNEQFF. The CDR3 DNA follows: TGCGCCAGCAGCTTGGAACGGACTAGCCCCTACAATGAGCAGTTCTTC.

This sequence joins TRBV6-1 and TRBJ1-6, with 7 positions matching TRBD1. The CDR3 loop spans 16 amino acids. The ends lost 4 bases at V and 3 bases at J; junction bases unmatched: 6. CDR1 and CDR2 from the germline V gene are MNHNS and SASEGT. The CDR3 DNA sequence: TGTGCCAGCAGTGGAACAGGGGTTGGCTATAATTCACCCCTCCACTTT. Protein: CASSGTGVGYNSPLHF.

This clone was found a few times. The V gene is TRBV6-1, the J gene TRBJ1-2, with a tentative D call TRBD1 (5 bases). CDR3 size: 16 residues. Trimming shortened V by 0 bases and J by 4 bases, and 15 bases separated the two germline ends. Germline-derived CDR1 and CDR2 are MNHNS and SASEGT. In DNA form, the CDR3 reads TGTGCCAGCAGTGAAGCGCTATTCCGGGGGACCTATGGCTACACCTTC. Translating gives CASSEALFRGTYGYTF.

The CDR3 protein is CASSGGTTGYNEQFF. The CDR3 DNA reads as TGTGCCAGCAGCGGCGGGACTACCGGATACAATGAGCAGTTCTTC. This chain connects TRBV9 to TRBJ2-1; 7 bases line up with TRBD2. V shed 3 bases and J 4 bases; nucleotides not matched to a gene: 7. The CDR3 is 15 residues long. Germline V lookup: CDR1 SGDLS, CDR2 YYNGEE.

The chain employs TRBV2 and TRBJ2-7; 7 bases align to TRBD1. Trimming at V came to 4 bases and at J to 5 bases, leaving 2 bases not matched to a gene. Germline V CDR1 and CDR2: SNHLY, FYNNEI. The CDR3 spans 12 residues. The CDR3 sequence: CASSGQGHEQYF. The CDR3 region has the DNA TGTGCCAGCAGTGGACAGGGTCACGAGCAGTACTTC.

V usage is TRBV6-5 and J usage is TRBJ2-5; D possibly corresponds to TRBD1 (5 bases). Between the trimmed V and J ends, which lost 2 bases and 5 bases, there was a span of 9 bases. The CDR3 has 13 residues. Per germline, CDR1 MNHEY and CDR2 SVGAGI. For the CDR3, the DNA is TGTGCCAGCAGTTACAGGGGTTGGGAGACCCAGTACTTC. Residues: CASSYRGWETQYF.

The J gene is TRBJ2-1, the V gene TRBV5-1; 7 bases align to TRBD2. V was pared by 4 bases and J by 10 bases, with 11 bases of the junction left unmatched. CDR1 is SGHRS, CDR2 YFSETQ, per germline. This CDR3 comprises 14 residues. The CDR3: CASSGGPGGREQFF. The DNA for the CDR3 is TGCGCCAGCAGCGGAGGACCGGGGGGACGGGAGCAGTTCTTC.

J is TRBJ2-1 and V is TRBV2; D gene unclear. The CDR3 has 13 amino acids. Germline V gene lookup returns CDR1 SNHLY and CDR2 FYNNEI. V was shortened by 7 bases and J by 4 bases, with 11 bases between the two germline ends. The CDR3 is CASNNYGYNEQFF. The CDR3 DNA follows: TGTGCCAGCAACAACTATGGGTACAATGAGCAGTTCTTC.

This rearrangement joins TRBV30 to TRBJ1-2; 8 bases agree with TRBD1. V was pared by 2 bases and J by 2 bases, with 1 base of the junction left unmatched. Germline assignment: CDR1 GTSNPN and CDR2 SVGIG (reference sequence). The CDR3 contains 13 residues. In DNA, the CDR3 is TGTGCCTGGAGTAGACAGGGGAACTATGGCTACACCTTC. Amino acid sequence: CAWSRQGNYGYTF.

The V call is TRBV29-1, the J call TRBJ1-1, with a tentative D call TRBD1 (6 bases). There are 13 residues in the CDR3. V gave up 7 bases and J gave up 1 base, with 13 bases separating them. CDR1 and CDR2 from the germline V gene are SQVTM and ANQGSEA. The DNA of the CDR3 is TGCAGCGCCCTAGGGGGTTGGAACACTGAAGCTTTCTTT. This gives the protein CSALGGWNTEAFF. The variable domain in full, with the rest retrieved from reference TRBV29-1 and TRBJ1-1, is SAVISQKPSRDICQRGTSLTIQCQVDSQVTMMFWYRQQPGQSLTLIATANQGSEATYESGFVIDKFPISRPNLTFSTLTVSNMSPEDSSIYLCSALGGWNTEAFFGQGTRLTVV.

Written as DNA, the CDR3 is TGCGCCAGCAGCCTACAGACAGGGGCAGATACGCAGTATTTT. It codes for CASSLQTGADTQYF. This rearrangement joins TRBV5-1 to TRBJ2-3; 8 bases align to TRBD1. The CDR3 spans 14 residues. Germline values: CDR1 SGHRS, CDR2 YFSETQ. The V and J ends lost 4 bases and 4 bases, in that order; junction bases with no gene match: 5.

The chain carries TRBV5-5 and TRBJ2-1; D gene unclear. V was shortened by 2 bases and J by 8 bases, with 14 bases between the two germline ends. The CDR3 covers 14 residues. Per germline, CDR1 SGHKS and CDR2 YYEKEE (reference sequence). Written as DNA, the CDR3 is TGTGCCAGCAGCTTAGTAGGTACTAAGGATGAGCAGTTCTTC. Translated: CASSLVGTKDEQFF.

This clone was recorded only once. V and J are TRBV2 and TRBJ1-6; 9 bases map to TRBD1. The CDR3 runs to 16 residues. After removal of 7 bases from V and 10 bases from J, the junction contained 14 bases not matched to a gene. Per germline, CDR1 SNHLY and CDR2 FYNNEI. CDR3 loop: CASTSAATGGESPLHF. The DNA of the CDR3 is TGTGCCAGCACATCAGCGGCCACAGGGGGCGAATCACCCCTCCACTTT.

V usage is TRBV20-1 and J usage is TRBJ1-2; D is possibly TRBD1 (6 bases). CDR1 DFQATT and CDR2 SNEGSKA come from the germline V gene (reference sequence). Trimming pared 6 bases from V and 6 bases from J, leaving 11 bases between. The CDR3 consists of 11 residues. The CDR3 bases are TGCAGTGCCTTACAGGGAAATGGCTACACCTTC. It codes for CSALQGNGYTF.

The genes are TRBV7-2 and TRBJ2-3, with TRBD1 matching 8 bases. The CDR3 is 15 residues long. Germline V gives CDR1 SGHTA, CDR2 FQGNSA. Trimming removed 3 bases from V and 3 bases from J; junction bases left unmatched: 5. Here the CDR3 DNA reads TGTGCCAGCAGCTTTCAGGGGGCGGGGACAGATACGCAGTATTTT. Protein: CASSFQGAGTDTQYF.

This clone was seen a single time. The genes are TRBV30 and TRBJ1-1; 8 bases fit TRBD1. Germline-derived CDR1 and CDR2 are GTSNPN and SVGIG (reference sequence). The CDR3 runs to 16 residues. The V and J ends lost 1 base and 0 bases, in that order; junction bases with no gene match: 7. The CDR3 reads CAWSAQGGHMNTEAFF. The CDR3 DNA reads TGTGCCTGGAGTGCACAGGGGGGACACATGAACACTGAAGCTTTCTTT.

J is TRBJ2-3 and V is TRBV12-5; possible D gene TRBD1, 5 bases. This CDR3 comprises 13 residues. V lost 6 bases and J lost 1, with 8 bases in between. Germline lookup yields CDR1 LGHNT and CDR2 FRNRAP. CDR3 amino acids: CASGSRGTDTQYF. CDR3 bases: TGTGCTAGTGGCTCCAGGGGCACAGATACGCAGTATTTT.

The chain has TRBV14 and TRBJ2-5; the D is unclear. The germline V and J ends were trimmed by 4 bases and 5 bases, with 8 bases remaining between them. The germline CDR1 and CDR2 sequences are SGHDN and FVKESK. This CDR3 is 12 amino acids long. DNA for the CDR3: TGTGCCAGCAGCCGGTGGCAGGAGACCCAGTACTTC. It specifies CASSRWQETQYF. Using reference TRBV14 and TRBJ2-5 for the parts outside the CDR3, the full variable domain is EAGVTQFPSHSVIEKGQTVTLRCDPISGHDNLYWYRRVMGKEIKFLLHFVKESKQDESGMPNNRFLAERTGGTYSTLKVQPAELEDSGVYFCASSRWQETQYFGPGTRLLVL.

This chain joins TRBV5-4 and TRBJ1-2, with D perhaps TRBD1 (5 bases). The CDR3 sequence is 14 residues long. Trimming left V 2 bases short and J 2 bases short, with 10 bases between. Germline V gives CDR1 SGHNT, CDR2 YYREEE (reference sequence). The CDR3 is CASSLDTGNYGYTF. In nucleotides, the CDR3 is TGTGCCAGCAGCTTAGACACAGGAAACTATGGCTACACCTTC.

The chain carries TRBV19 and TRBJ2-3, with TRBD1 matching 7 bases. Germline-derived CDR1 and CDR2 are LNHDA and SQIVND (reference sequence). The CDR3 contains 15 residues. V was pared by 6 bases and J by 4 bases, with 10 bases of the junction left unmatched. In DNA, the CDR3 is TGTGCCAGTAGCCGCCTCGGACAGGTATCAGATACGCAGTATTTT. This translates into CASSRLGQVSDTQYF. The full variable domain, rest sourced from reference TRBV19 and TRBJ2-3, is DGGITQSPKYLFRKEGQNVTLSCEQNLNHDAMYWYRQDPGQGLRLIYYSQIVNDFQKGDIAEGYSVSREKKESFPLTVTSAQKNPTAFYLCASSRLGQVSDTQYFGPGTRLTVL.

The rearrangement links TRBV18 to TRBJ2-7; D perhaps matches TRBD2 (7 bases). V was shortened by 4 bases and J by 6 bases, with 13 bases between the two germline ends. The CDR3 loop spans 13 amino acids. Germline CDR1 and CDR2: KGHSH and LQKENI. The CDR3 loop reads CASSQKRGGEQYF. The CDR3, as DNA: TGTGCCAGCTCACAAAAGAGGGGGGGCGAGCAGTACTTC.

J is TRBJ2-1 and V is TRBV11-2; D unclear. Trimming shortened V by 5 bases and J by 7 bases, and 21 bases separated the two germline ends. Germline V gives CDR1 SGHAT, CDR2 FQNNGV. The CDR3 length is 16 residues. In DNA, the CDR3 is TGTGCCAGCAGCCCGCCTCGTCTGGTAGAGTGGAATGAGCAGTTCTTC. Amino acids: CASSPPRLVEWNEQFF.